This T cell receptor (beta chain) was recovered during a study of shared clonotypes between healthy human individuals. Points from the study as a whole: Some naive CD4 clonotypes, approximately 4.5%, turned up in common across a handful of donors.

The donors were adults (healthy and HIV-negative) with no recent acute infections or vaccinations. Researchers ran the assay at a deep level. Repertoires were generated with immunoSEQ multiplex PCR, while TCRdb's copy carries only in-frame clones and drops some. The data contain over a million clones, approximately 97% of them singletons. This clone has a single count. Antigen unknown. In germline, CDR1 is LGHNA, CDR2 YSLEER. The CDR3 is 14 residues long. Trimming stripped 4 bases from V and 4 bases from J, with 13 bases between. The clonotype originates from a man aged 25-45 years in good health. The sample consisted of naive CD4+ T cells sorted from blood. The subset is: CD45RA+ positively selected. J is TRBJ1-1 and V is TRBV4-3; tentative D call: TRBD1 (5 bases). CDR3 residues: CASSPRRQFTEAFF. The CDR3 coding sequence is TGCGCCAGCAGCCCGAGAAGACAGTTCACTGAAGCTTTCTTT.